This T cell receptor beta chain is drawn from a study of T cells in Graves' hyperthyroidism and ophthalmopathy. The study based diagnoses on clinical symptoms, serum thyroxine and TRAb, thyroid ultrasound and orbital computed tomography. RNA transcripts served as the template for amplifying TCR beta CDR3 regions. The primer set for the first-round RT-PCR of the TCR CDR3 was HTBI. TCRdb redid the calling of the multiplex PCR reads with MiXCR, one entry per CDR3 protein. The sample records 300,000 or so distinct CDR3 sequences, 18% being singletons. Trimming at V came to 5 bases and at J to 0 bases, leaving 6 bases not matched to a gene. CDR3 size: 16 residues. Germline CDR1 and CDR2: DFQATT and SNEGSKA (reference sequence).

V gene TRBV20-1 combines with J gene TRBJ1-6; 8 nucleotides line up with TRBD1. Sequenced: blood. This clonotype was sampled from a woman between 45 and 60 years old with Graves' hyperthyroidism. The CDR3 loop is CSAGQGAASYNSPLHF. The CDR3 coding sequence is TGCAGTGCTGGGCAGGGGGCGGCCTCCTATAATTCACCCCTCCACTTT.